This T cell receptor (beta chain) was sequenced during a study of blood T cell repertoires in COVID-19. About the research overall: Researchers got acute and convalescent COVID-19 samples from the United States, Italy and Spain. The analysed material was cDNA or gDNA that came from T cells, B-cell-depleted T cells, or PBMCs.

Study processing details: Estimated nucleated cell counts came from reference gene primer amplification. This table comes from immunoSEQ multiplex PCR, and its TCRdb copy is limited to in-frame clones, with some not included. The DNA was the basis for D and trimming; V, J and clone size are from that table. The table has 200,000 to 300,000 clones, 65% to 85% seen once. V lost 6 bases and J lost 4, with 19 bases in between. This CDR3 comprises 16 residues. Germline lookup yields CDR1 MGHRA and CDR2 YSYEKL. Sequencing input: peripheral blood. The rearrangement joins TRBV4-1 to TRBJ1-5; D might be TRBD1 (5 bases). The TCR was taken from a woman aged 40-49 years who had recovered from COVID-19. CDR3 sequence (DNA): TGCGCCAGCAGGTTGGACGCAGGGATGGGGAATCAGCCCCAGCATTTT. Translating gives CASRLDAGMGNQPQHF.